This is a list of T cell receptor beta chains from one sample in a study of cytomegalovirus exposure and HLA in healthy donors. Produced via immunoSEQ multiplex PCR; TCRdb's table is partial and in-frame only. The table includes some 150,000 clones, 80% detected once. The sequenced sample was PBMCs. These receptors originate from a man aged 25 to 40 in good health and CMV-seronegative. The CDR3 runs from the conserved cysteine through the conserved F or W. A D gene is named only where the DNA matches it firmly. Only part of the rows carry a size: once, few, many, or a class if the clone is expanded.

V gene	J gene	D gene	clone size	CDR3 DNA	CDR3 protein
TRBV5-5	TRBJ1-2	TRBD1	few	TGTGCCAGCAGCTTCAGGGGGCAGGGCTACACCTTC	CASSFRGQGYTF
TRBV28	TRBJ1-5	.	.	TGTGCCAGCAGTTTCACTCGGGCCCAGCATTTT	CASSFTRAQHF
TRBV4-3	TRBJ1-2	TRBD1	.	TGCGCCAGCAGCCAAGATCGGACAGGAGCTAACTATGGCTACACCTTC	CASSQDRTGANYGYTF
TRBV19	TRBJ1-2	TRBD1	.	TGTGCCAGTGTCGGACAGGGTCTTAACTATGGCTACACCTTC	CASVGQGLNYGYTF
TRBV28	TRBJ1-5	.	.	TGTGCCAGCAGTTTAAGGTCCGCAGTAGGGCGCGGGGCTGGTCAGCCCCAGCATTTT	CASSLRSAVGRGAGQPQHF
TRBV9	TRBJ1-1	.	.	TGTGCCAGCAGCGTCGCAGGGCCGGACACTGAAGCTTTCTTT	CASSVAGPDTEAFF
TRBV4-1	TRBJ1-1	.	.	TGCGCCAGCAGCCCCCGAGGGGGATCGAACACTGAAGCTTTCTTT	CASSPRGGSNTEAFF
TRBV11-3	TRBJ2-1	TRBD2	few	TGTGCCAGCAGCTTAGCCCCTAGCGGAAGCTCCTACAATGAGCAGTTCTTC	CASSLAPSGSSYNEQFF
TRBV14	TRBJ1-5	.	.	TGTGCCAGCAGCCAGGGAGGGTATCAGCCCCAGCATTTT	CASSQGGYQPQHF
TRBV7-9	TRBJ2-2	.	.	TGTGCCAGCAGCTTTCTGGAGGATAGCGGGGAGCTGTTTTTT	CASSFLEDSGELFF
TRBV29-1	TRBJ1-1	.	.	TGCAGCGTTGAAGCTAGGCTAAGGAGGACTGAAGCTTTCTTT	CSVEARLRRTEAFF
TRBV7-9	TRBJ1-1	.	.	TGTGCCAGCAGCTTAGGACAGCAGAACACTGAAGCTTTCTTT	CASSLGQQNTEAFF
TRBV10-2	TRBJ1-5	.	.	TGCGCCAGCAGGTTCCTAGAGGGCCGTGAAGACCAGCCCCAGCATTTT	CASRFLEGREDQPQHF
TRBV5-4	TRBJ1-2	.	.	TGTGCCAGCAGCTTCCCCGGACAGCTCTATGGCTACACCTTC	CASSFPGQLYGYTF
TRBV19	TRBJ1-1	.	few	TGTGCCAGTAGTAACAGGGCCCCGAACACTGAAGCTTTCTTT	CASSNRAPNTEAFF
TRBV5-6	TRBJ1-2	TRBD1	.	TGTGCCAGCAGGGCGACAGGGATAAGGGATGGCTACACCTTC	CASRATGIRDGYTF
TRBV7-6	TRBJ2-7	TRBD1	.	TGTGCCAGCAGCTTAGAGGCAGGGGGTCTCTACGAGCAGTACTTC	CASSLEAGGLYEQYF
TRBV7-3	TRBJ2-1	TRBD1	.	TGTGCCAGCAGCTTAAACCCCTTGACAGGGGCTAGCTCCTACAATGAGCAGTTCTTC	CASSLNPLTGASSYNEQFF
TRBV27	TRBJ1-2	TRBD1	.	TGTGCCAGCAGTTGGGGACAGGGGGACGGCTACACCTTC	CASSWGQGDGYTF
TRBV7-2	TRBJ1-2	TRBD1	.	TGTGCCAGCAGCCCTTGGACAGGGGCGGGTGCTAACTATGGCTACACCTTC	CASSPWTGAGANYGYTF
TRBV7-6	TRBJ2-7	TRBD2	.	TGTGCCAGCAGCTTACGTCTAGCGGGGAACTCCTACGAGCAGTACTTC	CASSLRLAGNSYEQYF
TRBV15	TRBJ2-7	TRBD2	.	TGTGCCACCAGCGGTGGAGCGGGGGTCTCCTACGAGCAGTACTTC	CATSGGAGVSYEQYF
TRBV19	TRBJ1-2	.	few	TGTGCCAGTAGTTACCAGGCTTATGGCTACACCTTC	CASSYQAYGYTF
TRBV30	TRBJ2-3	.	few	TGTGCCTGGAGTGCGGGGAGAGACACAGATACGCAGTATTTT	CAWSAGRDTDTQYF
TRBV14	TRBJ1-6	TRBD1	.	TGTGCCAGCGGACAGGGGATGTATGCGGCGCCCCTCCACTTT	CASGQGMYAAPLHF
TRBV10-3	TRBJ1-5	.	.	TGTGCCATCAGTGAGGGACAATATATGGAGCCCCAGCATTTT	CAISEGQYMEPQHF
TRBV4-2	TRBJ2-1	TRBD2	.	TGTGCCAGCAGCCAAGTGGACAGGACTAGCGCTGAGCAGTTCTTC	CASSQVDRTSAEQFF
TRBV7-9	TRBJ1-5	.	.	TGTTCCAGCAGTTTTCCGGGAGGACCCCCCGAGCGGAATCAGCCCCAGCATTTT	CSSSFPGGPPERNQPQHF
TRBV5-1	TRBJ1-4	TRBD1	.	TGCGCCAGCAGCTTGACAGGGGTAAATGAAAAACTGTTTTTT	CASSLTGVNEKLFF
TRBV7-2	TRBJ1-5	TRBD1	.	TGTGCCAGCAGCGCAGGGACAGGGAGGAGCAATCAGCCCCAGCATTTT	CASSAGTGRSNQPQHF
TRBV30	TRBJ1-1	.	.	TGTGCCTGGGTTAAAGGGGGGGGAACTGAAGCTTTCTTT	CAWVKGGGTEAFF
TRBV18	TRBJ1-1	.	.	TGTGCCAGCTCACCGGGGGGAACCACTGAAGCTTTCTTT	CASSPGGTTEAFF
TRBV10-3	TRBJ2-7	TRBD1	.	TGTGCCATCAGTTCACTTGATACAGGGGTCCTGGACGAGCAGTACTTC	CAISSLDTGVLDEQYF
TRBV10-3	TRBJ2-3	.	.	TGTGCCATCAGATCCGCCCAGGGACACCTTAGCACAGATACGCAGTATTTT	CAIRSAQGHLSTDTQYF
TRBV5-1	TRBJ2-7	TRBD2	.	TGCGCCAGCAGCGCCGGACTAGCCGGAGAGGGGTACGAGCAGTACTTC	CASSAGLAGEGYEQYF
TRBV30	TRBJ2-3	.	.	TGTGCCTGGAGTGTAGGGTGGGCGGGAGATACGCAGTATTTT	CAWSVGWAGDTQYF
TRBV5-1	TRBJ2-1	TRBD1	.	TGCGCCAGCAGCTCCGGGACAGGGGGCTACAATGAGCAGTTCTTC	CASSSGTGGYNEQFF
TRBV11-2	TRBJ2-1	.	.	TGTGCCAGCAGCCCAGGAAATGAGCAGTTCTTC	CASSPGNEQFF
TRBV30	TRBJ1-4	.	once	TGTGCCTGGAGGACTAAAAGTGCGACTAATGAAAAACTGTTTTTT	CAWRTKSATNEKLFF
TRBV10-3	TRBJ1-2	.	.	TGTGCCATCAGTGAGTACAGGGATGGCTACACCTTC	CAISEYRDGYTF
TRBV9	TRBJ1-3	.	.	TGTGCCAGCAGCGTATTTCCCGGGTTTATAGGGAGCTCTGGAAACACCATATATTTT	CASSVFPGFIGSSGNTIYF
TRBV6-1	TRBJ2-6	TRBD1	few	TGTGCCAGCAGTGCGACAGGGGTACCCTTCTCTGGGGCCAACGTCCTGACTTTC	CASSATGVPFSGANVLTF
TRBV30	TRBJ2-1	.	few	TGTGCCTGGAGTGTACTCGGCTCCTACAATGAGCAGTTCTTC	CAWSVLGSYNEQFF
TRBV30	TRBJ2-7	.	.	TGTGCCTGGAGTGTGGGGGAGGCGTACGAGCAGTACTTC	CAWSVGEAYEQYF
TRBV2	TRBJ2-7	TRBD2	.	TGTGCCAGCAGTGTACCACTAGCGGCCTACGAGCAGTACTTC	CASSVPLAAYEQYF
TRBV6-1	TRBJ2-1	.	.	TGTGCCAGCAGTCCACAGTTATCCTCCTACAATGAGCAGTTCTTC	CASSPQLSSYNEQFF
TRBV4-2	TRBJ1-5	.	.	TGTGCCAGCAGCCAAGACAGGAATGACAATCAGCCCCAGCATTTT	CASSQDRNDNQPQHF
TRBV2	TRBJ2-6	.	.	TGTGCCAGCAGTGTTTCACAGGGCTCTGGGGCCAACGTCCTGACTTTC	CASSVSQGSGANVLTF
TRBV28	TRBJ2-4	.	.	TGTGCCAGCAGTTTTTGGCTAGCAACGGGCATTCAGTACTTC	CASSFWLATGIQYF
TRBV9	TRBJ2-5	TRBD1	.	TGTGCCAGCAGCGTGACAGGGCAAGAGACCCAGTACTTC	CASSVTGQETQYF
TRBV10-3	TRBJ1-1	.	.	TGTGCCATCAGTGAGGTCGGGATGGGCGCCCTTAGCACTGAAGCTTTCTTT	CAISEVGMGALSTEAFF
TRBV28	TRBJ2-5	TRBD2	once	TGTGCCAGCATCGGTAGCGGGAGTAGTAAGACCCAGTACTTC	CASIGSGSSKTQYF
TRBV4-1	TRBJ1-1	.	few	TGCGCCAGCAGTTCAGTCCGCGGGGGCACTGAAGCTTTCTTT	CASSSVRGGTEAFF
TRBV5-1	TRBJ2-7	TRBD2	.	TGCGCCAGCAGCTTGGGGCTAGCGGGAGGCGACTACGAGCAGTACTTC	CASSLGLAGGDYEQYF
TRBV7-4	TRBJ2-2	TRBD1	.	TGTGCCAGCAGCCTAAGACAGGGTTATTCGAACACCGGGGAGCTGTTTTTT	CASSLRQGYSNTGELFF
TRBV7-2	TRBJ2-3	.	.	TGTGCCAGCAGCTTAGTCGGAGGGACAGATACGCAGTATTTT	CASSLVGGTDTQYF
TRBV6-1	TRBJ1-2	TRBD1	.	TGTGCCAGCCCTAGGGACAGCTCGAACTATGGCTACACCTTC	CASPRDSSNYGYTF
TRBV5-6	TRBJ2-7	TRBD1	once	TGTGCCAGCAGCGGTCGGACAGGGGAAGGCGAGCAGTACTTC	CASSGRTGEGEQYF
TRBV7-9	TRBJ1-1	.	.	TGTGCCAGCAGCTTAGCGTTTACAGGCGCTTTCTTT	CASSLAFTGAFF
TRBV7-6	TRBJ2-7	TRBD1	once	TGTGCCAGCAGCTTAGCGTTAGGACAGGAGACCTACGAGCAGTACTTC	CASSLALGQETYEQYF